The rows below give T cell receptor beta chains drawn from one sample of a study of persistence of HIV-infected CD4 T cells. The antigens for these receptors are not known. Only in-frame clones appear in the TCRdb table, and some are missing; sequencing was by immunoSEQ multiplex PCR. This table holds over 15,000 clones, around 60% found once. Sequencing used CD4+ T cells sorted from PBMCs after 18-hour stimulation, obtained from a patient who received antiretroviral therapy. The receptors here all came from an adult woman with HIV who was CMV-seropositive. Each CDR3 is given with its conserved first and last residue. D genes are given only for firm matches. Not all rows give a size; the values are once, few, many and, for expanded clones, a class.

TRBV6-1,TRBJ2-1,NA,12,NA,TGTGCCAGCAGGCGGGACGTCACGGAGCAGTTCTTC,CASRRDVTEQFF
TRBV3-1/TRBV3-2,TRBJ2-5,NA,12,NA,TGTGCCAGCAGCCAAAGTTCCTCGACCCAGTACTTC,CASSQSSSTQYF
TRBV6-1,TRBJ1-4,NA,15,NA,TGTGCCAGCAGTGACCAAGTGCGGGAGAATGAAAAACTGTTTTTT,CASSDQVRENEKLFF
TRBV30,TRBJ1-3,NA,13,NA,TGTGCCTCGAAGGGGAGGGTTCGCGACACCATATATTTT,CASKGRVRDTIYF
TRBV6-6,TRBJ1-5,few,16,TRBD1,TGTGCCAGCAGCCGCCGACAGGGGGGTAGCAATCAGCCCCAGCATTTT,CASSRRQGGSNQPQHF
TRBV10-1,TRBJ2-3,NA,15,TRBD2,TGCGCCAGCACGGGACTAGCGGGGACCACAGATACGCAGTATTTT,CASTGLAGTTDTQYF
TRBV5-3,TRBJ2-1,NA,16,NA,TGTGCCAGAAGCTTGGACAGCATCAGCTCCTACAATGAGCAGTTCTTC,CARSLDSISSYNEQFF
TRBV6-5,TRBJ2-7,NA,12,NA,TGTGCCAGCAGCCAGAGCTCCTACGAGCAGTACTTC,CASSQSSYEQYF
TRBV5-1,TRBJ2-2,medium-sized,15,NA,TGCGCCAGCAGCTTGGGGACGGGGGTTACCGGGGAGCTGTTTTTT,CASSLGTGVTGELFF
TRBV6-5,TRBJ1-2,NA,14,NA,TGTGCCAGCAGTTTCCACAGTGACCTCTATGGCTACACCTTC,CASSFHSDLYGYTF
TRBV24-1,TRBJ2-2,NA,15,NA,TGTGCCACCAGTGATTTCGTCCTTAACACCGGGGAGCTGTTTTTT,CATSDFVLNTGELFF
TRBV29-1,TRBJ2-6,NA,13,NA,TGCAGCGTTCTCCCTAACGGGGCCAACGTCCTGACTTTC,CSVLPNGANVLTF
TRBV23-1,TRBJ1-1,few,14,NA,TGCGCCAGCAGTCAATCGGCGGGGTGCACTGAAGCTTTCTTT,CASSQSAGCTEAFF
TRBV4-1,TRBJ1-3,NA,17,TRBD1,TGCGCCAGCAGCGTTAGATTCGGGACAGCGGAAGGAAACACCATATATTTT,CASSVRFGTAEGNTIYF
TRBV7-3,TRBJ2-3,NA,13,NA,TGTGCCAGCAGCTTAAATGTCGCCGATACGCAGTATTTT,CASSLNVADTQYF